Each of the 26 T cell receptor beta chains below was sequenced from the same sample in a study of T-cell memory formation after mild COVID-19. MiXCR, run by TCRdb on the 5' RACE reads, gives a single entry per CDR3 protein. The sample has about 470,000 distinct CDR3 sequences; approximately 25% are singletons. Sequenced material: PBMCs or a T cell subset sorted from them (not recorded which). The receptors stem from an adult woman who had mild COVID-19 (a few samples of this study predate the infection). Cell type and time point are not known.

V and J are TRBV6-5 and TRBJ2-7; D might be TRBD1 (6 bases). The CDR3 totals 14 residues. Germline V gene sequence: CDR1 MNHEY, CDR2 SVGAGI. The V end was cut by 5 bases, the J end by 2 bases, with 13 bases between. CDR3 sequence: CASSKFRGPYEQYF. DNA of the CDR3: TGTGCCAGCAGTAAATTCAGGGGACCCTACGAGCAGTACTTC.

This clonotype was seen more than once but under ten times. The CDR3 region is CASSQETYNEQFF. For the CDR3, the DNA is TGCGCCAGCAGCCAAGAGACTTACAATGAGCAGTTCTTC. The chain recombines TRBV4-3 with TRBJ2-1; no clear D gene. Germline V gene sequence: CDR1 LGHNA, CDR2 YSLEER. The CDR3 is 13 amino acids. With 0 bases removed from V and 4 bases from J, the gap between germline ends came to 4 bases.

The table lists this clonotype with many counts. The J gene is TRBJ2-2, the V gene TRBV7-8; a weak D match, TRBD1 (6 bases). The CDR3 length is 15 residues. V was pared by 5 bases and J by 6 bases, with 16 bases between. Germline lookup yields CDR1 SGHVS and CDR2 FQNEAQ. The DNA of the CDR3 is TGTGCCAGCAGCCCAAGGGACACCCAGCCCGGGGAGCTGTTTTTT. It codes for CASSPRDTQPGELFF. The full variable domain, in which reference TRBV7-8 and TRBJ2-2 provide the parts outside the CDR3, is GAGVSQSPRYKVAKRGQDVALRCDPISGHVSLFWYQQALGQGPEFLTYFQNEAQLDKSGLPSDRFFAERPEGSVSTLKIQRTQQEDSAVYLCASSPRDTQPGELFFGEGSRLTVL.

This clonotype was counted only a few times. The V call is TRBV12-3 or TRBV12-4, the J call TRBJ2-5; D is perhaps TRBD2 (7 bases). The CDR3 consists of 16 residues. V gave up 3 bases and J gave up 0 bases, with 14 bases separating them. The CDR3 nucleotides read TGTGCCAGCAGTTTCCGAAGGGGGGGGTACCAAGAGACCCAGTACTTC. Protein sequence: CASSFRRGGYQETQYF.

The sample holds a few counts of this clonotype. The chain recombines TRBV6-5 with TRBJ1-1; D might be TRBD1 (6 bases). The CDR3 runs 14 residues. CDR1 and CDR2 (germline): MNHEY, SVGAGI. V was shortened by 2 bases and J by 6 bases, with 13 bases between the two germline ends. The CDR3 DNA follows: TGTGCCAGCAGTTACCTCCAGGGGACGGCTGAAGCTTTCTTT. As protein: CASSYLQGTAEAFF.

The J gene is TRBJ1-5, the V gene TRBV19; 7 nucleotides match TRBD1. Germline values: CDR1 LNHDA, CDR2 SQIVND (reference sequence). The V and J ends lost 8 bases and 8 bases, in that order; junction bases with no gene match: 12. The CDR3 is 14 amino acids. CDR3 DNA: TGTGCCAGTCGCAACAGGGGCACTATGGAGCCCCAGCATTTT. This codes for CASRNRGTMEPQHF.

At least ten counts were recorded for this clonotype. This sequence joins TRBV5-1 and TRBJ2-2; D is undetermined. The CDR3 is 14 residues long. Germline V lookup: CDR1 SGHRS, CDR2 YFSETQ. The V gene lost 2 bases and the J gene lost 6 bases, with 11 bases spanning the gap. The CDR3 loop reads CASSLSGLAGELFF. CDR3 sequence (DNA): TGCGCCAGCAGCTTATCAGGTTTGGCCGGGGAGCTGTTTTTT.

The chain joins TRBV5-1 to TRBJ2-3, with 15 positions matching TRBD2. The ends lost 2 bases at V and 4 bases at J; junction bases unmatched: 5. The germline V gene has CDR1 SGHRS and CDR2 YFSETQ. The CDR3 runs to 17 residues. The DNA of the CDR3 is TGCGCCAGCAGCTTTGGACTAGCGGGGGGGCTGGCAGATACGCAGTATTTT. Its translation: CASSFGLAGGLADTQYF.

The rearrangement joins TRBV6-1 to TRBJ2-5, with 11 bases lining up with TRBD1. Germline CDR1 is MNHNS and CDR2 is SASEGT. J gave up 6 bases and V 6 bases, and 15 bases lay outside the gene matches. The CDR3 has 17 residues. CDR3 coding DNA: TGTGCCAGCAGGGCCGGACAGGGGGCGCCGGCCTACCAGACCCAGTACTTC. Its translation: CASRAGQGAPAYQTQYF.

The chain has TRBV9 and TRBJ2-1; no clear D gene. Trimming took off 4 bases at V and 6 bases at J, with 14 bases between the two ends. Germline V gene sequence: CDR1 SGDLS, CDR2 YYNGEE. The CDR3 covers 14 residues. The CDR3 loop is CASSPLTWPNEQFF. As DNA, the CDR3 is TGTGCCAGCAGCCCGCTGACGTGGCCCAATGAGCAGTTCTTC.

The rearrangement joins TRBV12-3 or TRBV12-4 to TRBJ2-1; D gene uncertain. V was shortened by 2 bases and J by 4 bases, with 12 bases between the two germline ends. CDR3 length equals 15 residues. CDR3: CASSLSLGQYNEQFF. The CDR3 bases are TGTGCCAGCAGTTTATCCTTGGGCCAATACAATGAGCAGTTCTTC.

The chain is built from TRBV5-6 and TRBJ2-7; D is perhaps TRBD1 (6 bases). Trimming left V 2 bases short and J 6 bases short, with 15 bases between. CDR1 is SGHDT, CDR2 YYEEEE, per germline. The CDR3 has 14 residues. The CDR3 DNA sequence: TGTGCCAGCAGCTTCCCACAGGGTAAGGTCGAGCAGTACTTC. Its translation is CASSFPQGKVEQYF.

This sequence joins TRBV2 and TRBJ2-7, with D tentatively TRBD2 (6 bases). Germline CDR1 is SNHLY and CDR2 is FYNNEI. Trimming took 10 bases from V and 6 from J, leaving 19 bases between them. The CDR3 spans 13 residues. The CDR3 reads CATQWGERLEQYF. CDR3 DNA: TGTGCCACGCAATGGGGGGAGCGTCTCGAGCAGTACTTC. The complete variable domain, with remaining parts taken from reference TRBV2 and TRBJ2-7, reads EPEVTQTPSHQVTQMGQEVILRCVPISNHLYFYWYRQILGQKVEFLVSFYNNEISEKSEIFDDQFSVERPDGSNFTLKIRSTKLEDSAMYFCATQWGERLEQYFGPGTRLTVT.

The V gene is TRBV7-3, the J gene TRBJ2-5, with D possibly TRBD2 on 6 matching bases. The germline CDR1 and CDR2 sequences are SGHTA and FQGTGA. This CDR3 has 13 residues. V dropped 5 bases and J dropped 2 bases, with 9 bases sitting between them. The CDR3: CASSAGRQETQYF. The CDR3 DNA is TGTGCCAGCAGCGCGGGGCGGCAAGAGACCCAGTACTTC.

This clonotype was seen more than once but under ten times. The chain uses TRBV30 and TRBJ2-5; 7 nucleotides match TRBD2. The CDR3 consists of 15 residues. The germline gives CDR1 GTSNPN, CDR2 SVGIG (reference sequence). With V trimmed by 0 bases and J by 4 bases, 8 bases remained unmatched. CDR3 loop: CAWSVPGLGGETQYF. The DNA for the CDR3 is TGTGCCTGGAGTGTACCAGGACTAGGTGGAGAGACCCAGTACTTC.

This clonotype came up a few times. The CDR3, as DNA: TGCGCCAGCAGTCCCTCCTGGGAGCTTGGAAACACCATATATTTT. Its translation is CASSPSWELGNTIYF. The J gene is TRBJ1-3, the V gene TRBV5-1; D not certain. V was shortened by 5 bases and J by 3 bases, with 15 bases between the two germline ends. The CDR3 runs 15 residues. Germline V lookup: CDR1 SGHRS, CDR2 YFSETQ. The variable domain in full, with the rest retrieved from reference TRBV5-1 and TRBJ1-3, is KAGVTQTPRYLIKTRGQQVTLSCSPISGHRSVSWYQQTPGQGLQFLFEYFSETQRNKGNFPGRFSGRQFSNSRSEMNVSTLELGDSALYLCASSPSWELGNTIYFGEGSWLTVV.

The chain links TRBV6-5 to TRBJ2-3; TRBD2 is a possible D gene (5 bases). V dropped 6 bases and J dropped 2 bases, with 12 bases sitting between them. The V gene's germline CDR1 is MNHEY and CDR2 SVGAGI. The CDR3 has 14 residues. The CDR3 loop reads CASRRRRHTDTQYF. In DNA form, the CDR3 reads TGTGCCAGCAGGAGGAGGAGGCACACAGATACGCAGTATTTT.

This clonotype was observed a few times. The chain links TRBV7-8 to TRBJ2-1; D ambiguous. The V end lost 1 base, the J end lost 6 bases, and 7 bases lay between the germline ends. Germline CDR1 reads SGHVS; CDR2 reads FQNEAQ. The CDR3 totals 13 residues. The CDR3: CASSLDRANEQFF. CDR3 coding DNA: TGTGCCAGCAGCTTAGACCGGGCCAATGAGCAGTTCTTC. Full variable domain (remainder filled in from reference TRBV7-8 and TRBJ2-1): GAGVSQSPRYKVAKRGQDVALRCDPISGHVSLFWYQQALGQGPEFLTYFQNEAQLDKSGLPSDRFFAERPEGSVSTLKIQRTQQEDSAVYLCASSLDRANEQFFGPGTRLTVL.

The rearrangement joins TRBV7-2 to TRBJ2-4, with 7 bases matching TRBD2. Trimming cost V 1 base and J 10 bases; bases outside gene matches: 7. The germline V gene encodes CDR1 SGHTA and CDR2 FQGNSA. The CDR3 spans 14 residues. The CDR3 loop reads CASSLGRDGRIQYF. DNA of the CDR3: TGTGCCAGCAGCTTAGGTCGGGACGGGAGGATTCAGTACTTC.

This clonotype was detected ten times or more. The V gene is TRBV6-5, the J gene TRBJ2-2, with a weak D call TRBD1 (6 bases). CDR3 length: 15 amino acids. The germline V and J ends were trimmed by 6 bases and 1 base, with 12 bases remaining between them. Germline assignment: CDR1 MNHEY and CDR2 SVGAGI. CDR3 residues: CASRPPGQNTGELFF. CDR3 sequence (DNA): TGTGCCAGCAGGCCACCGGGACAGAACACCGGGGAGCTGTTTTTT.

V usage is TRBV5-1 and J usage is TRBJ1-3, with 7 positions matching TRBD1. V shed 8 bases, J shed 2 bases, and the junction held 7 bases outside the gene matches. This CDR3 is 14 amino acids long. CDR1 and CDR2 (germline): SGHRS, YFSETQ. The CDR3 here is CASSKGGPGNTIYF. DNA of the CDR3: TGCGCCAGTTCCAAAGGGGGCCCTGGAAACACCATATATTTT.

This clonotype has more than one count but fewer than ten. The rearrangement joins TRBV6-5 to TRBJ1-2; D is perhaps TRBD1 (6 bases). The CDR3 loop spans 13 amino acids. Trimming took off 7 bases at V and 5 bases at J, with 14 bases between the two ends. From germline, CDR1 is MNHEY and CDR2 SVGAGI. In nucleotides, the CDR3 is TGTGCCAGCACCACAGGGATGGGGTATGGCTACACCTTC. Its protein is CASTTGMGYGYTF.

The rearrangement links TRBV12-3 or TRBV12-4 to TRBJ1-3; D is unresolved. The CDR3 sequence is 15 residues long. V gave up 6 bases and J gave up 0 bases, with 12 bases separating them. The DNA of the CDR3 is TGTGCCAGCAGACGTATCAACAGCTCTGGAAACACCATATATTTT. It codes for CASRRINSSGNTIYF.

J is TRBJ2-7 and V is TRBV5-1, with 8 bases lining up with TRBD2. CDR3 size: 15 residues. The germline V gene encodes CDR1 SGHRS and CDR2 YFSETQ. V lost 1 base and J lost 3; bases outside the gene matches: 6. The CDR3 here is CASSLKGTSVYEQYF. The CDR3, as DNA: TGCGCCAGCAGCTTGAAAGGGACTAGTGTCTACGAGCAGTACTTC.

This clonotype was counted between two and nine times. This chain joins TRBV9 and TRBJ2-2; D is perhaps TRBD2 (7 bases). The CDR3 covers 16 residues. Per the germline V gene, CDR1 is SGDLS and CDR2 is YYNGEE. V was clipped by 7 bases and J by 6 bases, with 22 bases between them. CDR3 in amino acids: CASGGAGATVAGELFF. The DNA of the CDR3 is TGTGCCAGCGGAGGGGCGGGGGCCACTGTCGCCGGGGAGCTGTTTTTT.

V gene TRBV9 combines with J gene TRBJ2-1, with 9 bases that match TRBD2. Germline V gene data show CDR1 as SGDLS and CDR2 as YYNGEE. The CDR3 totals 14 residues. J gave up 10 bases and V 0 bases, and 5 bases lay outside the gene matches. In DNA, the CDR3 is TGTGCCAGCAGCGTAGTGGCGGGGGGGCTAGAGCAGTTCTTC. It encodes CASSVVAGGLEQFF.